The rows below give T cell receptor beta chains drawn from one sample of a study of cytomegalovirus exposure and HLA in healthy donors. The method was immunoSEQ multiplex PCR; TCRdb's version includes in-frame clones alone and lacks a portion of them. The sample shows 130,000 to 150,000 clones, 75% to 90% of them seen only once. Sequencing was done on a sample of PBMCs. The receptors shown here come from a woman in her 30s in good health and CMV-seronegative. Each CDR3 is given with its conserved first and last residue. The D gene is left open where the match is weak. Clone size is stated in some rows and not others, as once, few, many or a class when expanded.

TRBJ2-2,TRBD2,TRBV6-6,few,CASSPLLAGASGELFF,TGTGCCAGCAGTCCTCTTCTCGCGGGAGCTAGCGGGGAGCTGTTTTTT
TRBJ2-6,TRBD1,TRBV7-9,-,CASSGRDRGSGANVLTF,TGTGCCAGCAGCGGGAGGGACAGGGGTTCTGGGGCCAACGTCCTGACTTTC
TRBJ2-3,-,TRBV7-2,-,CASAGWSTDTQYF,TGTGCCAGTGCGGGATGGAGCACAGATACGCAGTATTTT
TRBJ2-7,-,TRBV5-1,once,CASSLGQSSYEQYF,TGCGCCAGCAGCTTGGGACAGAGCTCCTACGAGCAGTACTTC
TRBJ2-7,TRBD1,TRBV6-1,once,CASSDWDRGREQYF,TGTGCCAGCAGTGACTGGGACAGGGGTCGGGAGCAGTACTTC
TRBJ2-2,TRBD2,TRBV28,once,CASSPLPGTSEDTGELFF,TGTGCCAGCAGTCCGCTCCCCGGGACTAGCGAGGACACCGGGGAGCTGTTTTTT
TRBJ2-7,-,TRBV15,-,CATSRDRLGYEQYF,TGTGCCACCAGCAGAGATCGACTTGGGTACGAGCAGTACTTC
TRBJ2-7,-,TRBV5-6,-,CASSPSWGVAGTPYEQYF,TGTGCCAGCAGCCCAAGCTGGGGGGTCGCCGGGACTCCCTACGAGCAGTACTTC
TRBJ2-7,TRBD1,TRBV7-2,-,CASSTRTGGAYEQYF,TGTGCCAGCAGCACGAGGACAGGGGGCGCGTACGAGCAGTACTTC
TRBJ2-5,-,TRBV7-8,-,CASSLRSSGIFFETQYF,TGTGCCAGCAGCTTAAGAAGCTCCGGGATCTTCTTTGAGACCCAGTACTTC
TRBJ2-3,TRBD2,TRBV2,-,CASSPGLAGVADTQYF,TGTGCCAGCAGCCCCGGACTAGCGGGAGTGGCAGATACGCAGTATTTT
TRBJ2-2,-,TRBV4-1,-,CASSQDRELANTGELFF,TGCGCCAGCAGCCAAGATCGCGAACTAGCGAACACCGGGGAGCTGTTTTTT
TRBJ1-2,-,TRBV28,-,CASRSLSAGYTF,TGTGCCAGCAGAAGTTTGTCCGCGGGCTACACCTTC
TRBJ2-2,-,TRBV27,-,CASSLRRGLRGTGELFF,TGTGCCAGCAGTTTAAGAAGGGGACTGCGAGGCACCGGGGAGCTGTTTTTT
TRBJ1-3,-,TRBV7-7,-,CASSAGPSSGNTIYF,TGTGCCAGCAGCGCGGGACCTAGCTCTGGAAACACCATATATTTT
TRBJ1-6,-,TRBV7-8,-,CASSLVLGFRDYNSPLHF,TGTGCCAGCAGCTTAGTCCTAGGGTTCCGGGACTATAATTCACCCCTCCACTTT